This T cell receptor beta chain originates from a study of blood T cell repertoires in COVID-19 (TCRdb year 2020). Turning to the overall study: Samples from collaborators originated in the United States, Italy and Spain and spanned both the acute and convalescent phases of COVID-19. The samples were drawn from the first 160 participants of the ongoing ImmuneRACE study and from under 1,500 subjects provided by 6 global collaborators. Where HLA class I and class II types were available, the types were taken from metadata supplied by the sample provider, not from assay-based typing. Subjects who had been exposed to COVID-19, were actively infected with it, or had recovered from it provided the deeply sampled blood TCRbeta repertoires that made up the dataset. The repertoires were made available in a free public database intended to serve as a resource for research on the immune response to SARS-CoV-2. The material from the prospective study consisted of cDNA or gDNA derived from T cells, B-cell-depleted T cells, or PBMCs. The sample metadata nearly always contained a de-identified subject ID, COVID-19 status, age in years and sex. Broader findings and caveats from the paper: The amount of clinical and demographic metadata varied by source and participant and was provided uncurated.

The count of this clone is one. Its antigen is currently not known. The record has no base qualities; no much larger clone is one base away. Participants in the prospective study were aged roughly 18 to 100 years, lived in about two dozen United States geographic areas, and enrolled through a virtual design. Cohort assignment in the prospective study relied on participant-reported clinical history from a screening survey and a study questionnaire. Recovered participants in ImmuneRACE Cohort 3 were defined as having two consecutive negative NP/OP PCR tests, clearance from a healthcare professional, or resolution of symptoms. In the prospective study, whole blood, serum and a nasopharyngeal or oropharyngeal swab were collected from each participant by mobile phlebotomists. Participants in the prospective study had the option to provide additional blood draws and questionnaires over a roughly 2-month period. Blood samples from the prospective study were shipped frozen or at room temperature prior to DNA extraction.

V is reduced by 2 bases and J by 6 bases, leaving a spacing of 13 bases between them. Spanning cysteine to phenylalanine, the CDR3 consists of 14 amino acids. Only the CDR3 portion is preserved as DNA: 42 bases, with reading frame beginning at the first base. CDR1 is given as SGHNT and CDR2 as YENEEA, both from the germline V gene. TCRbeta CDR3 regions were amplified from genomic DNA by means of the immunoSEQ Assay, a bias-controlled multiplex PCR. The authors' pipeline ran thus. Within the assay, amplification of reference gene primers was used to estimate how many nucleated cells each sample contained. To quantify the absolute abundance of each unique TCRbeta CDR3 rearrangement, sequence reads were collapsed and filtered. For each sample, productive Simpson clonality was calculated as the square root of Simpson's diversity index over productive rearrangements. This is the immuneACCESS table as TCRdb keeps it, with only in-frame sequences that have V and J called. A part of the clones is gone; compared with another copy, unresolved V genes explain less than half, and the rest is unexplained. That table supplies the V and J calls and clone size; D and trimming were determined from the DNA. Present in this sample are roughly 260,000 clones, 75% to 95% of which were seen just once. The top ten constitute under 2.5% of the sample.

Sequences were obtained from PBMCs or T cells enriched from blood (not recorded which). The source of this sequence is a young woman who had recovered from COVID-19. The chain links TRBV11-3 with TRBJ1-2; perhaps TRBD1 is the D gene, with 6 bases matching. The CDR3 in this case is CASSLLQGGDGYTF. The DNA reads TGTGCCAGCAGCTTACTACAGGGTGGAGATGGCTACACCTTC.